This record looks at one TCR beta chain sequence and its context. CDR1 is KGHSH, CDR2 LQKENI, per germline. Trimming cost V 4 bases and J 0 bases, with 9 bases left between them. The CDR3 covers 15 residues. The entry originates in a study of blood T cell repertoires in COVID-19. Source study methods: Reference gene primers were amplified, and this amplification served to estimate nucleated cell counts. Assay used: immunoSEQ multiplex PCR; TCRdb lists only in-frame clones, some missing. That table is the source of V, J and clone size, and D and trimming were worked out from the DNA. The sample consists of approximately 68,000 clones, 79% of them appearing once.

The receptor was derived from a woman in her fifties or sixties with acute or convalescent COVID-19. The specimen was peripheral blood. The chain joins TRBV18 to TRBJ1-4; tentative D call: TRBD1 (5 bases). The CDR3 DNA sequence: TGTGCCAGCTCACTAATACAGGCAACTAATGAAAAACTGTTTTTT. As protein: CASSLIQATNEKLFF.